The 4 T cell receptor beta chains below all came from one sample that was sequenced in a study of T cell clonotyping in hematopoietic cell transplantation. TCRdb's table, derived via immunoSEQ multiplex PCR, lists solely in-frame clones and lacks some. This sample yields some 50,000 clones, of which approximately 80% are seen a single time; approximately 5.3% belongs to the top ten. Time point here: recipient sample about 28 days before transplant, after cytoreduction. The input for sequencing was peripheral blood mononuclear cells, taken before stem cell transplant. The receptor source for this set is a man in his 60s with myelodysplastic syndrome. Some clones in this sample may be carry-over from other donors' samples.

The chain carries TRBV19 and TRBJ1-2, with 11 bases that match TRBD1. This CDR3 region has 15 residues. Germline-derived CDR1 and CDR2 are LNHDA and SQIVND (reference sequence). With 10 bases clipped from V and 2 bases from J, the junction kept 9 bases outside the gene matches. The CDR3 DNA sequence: TGTGCCACCCGAATCGGGACAGGGGGAAACTATGGCTACACCTTC. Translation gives CATRIGTGGNYGYTF.

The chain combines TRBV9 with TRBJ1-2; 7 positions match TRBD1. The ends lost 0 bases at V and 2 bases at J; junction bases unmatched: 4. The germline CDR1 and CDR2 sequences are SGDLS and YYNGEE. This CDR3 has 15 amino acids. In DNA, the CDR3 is TGTGCCAGCAGCGTAGCATCGGGACAGAACTATGGCTACACCTTC. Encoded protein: CASSVASGQNYGYTF.

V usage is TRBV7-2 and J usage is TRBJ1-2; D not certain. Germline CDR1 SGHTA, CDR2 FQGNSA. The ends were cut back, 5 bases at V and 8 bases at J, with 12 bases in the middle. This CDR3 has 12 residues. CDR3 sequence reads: CASSQHTEGYTF. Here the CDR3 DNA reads TGTGCCAGCAGCCAGCATACGGAAGGCTACACCTTC.

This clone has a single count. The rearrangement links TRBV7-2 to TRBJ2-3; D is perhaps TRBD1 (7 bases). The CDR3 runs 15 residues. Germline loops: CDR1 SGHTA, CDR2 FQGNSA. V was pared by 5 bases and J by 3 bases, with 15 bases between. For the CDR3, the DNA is TGTGCCAGCAGCCTCAACAGGGGAGGAACAGATACGCAGTATTTT. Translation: CASSLNRGGTDTQYF.